This T cell receptor (beta chain) emerged from a study of cytomegalovirus exposure and HLA in healthy donors. The PCR made use of 60 Vbeta and 13 Jbeta primers. Clones were read by immunoSEQ multiplex PCR, and TCRdb kept only the in-frame ones, dropping some. The table shows roughly 120,000 clones, with over 8% occurring only once. The CDR3 consists of 16 residues. The V segment lost 6 bases and the J segment 2 bases; nucleotides outside the gene matches: 4. Sequenced input: PBMCs. The TCR sequence derives from a man in his forties in good health and CMV-seronegative. The chain couples TRBV6-7 to TRBJ2-5; 15 bases are a match to TRBD2. TRBV6-7 is an ORF for which the function is uncertain. The CDR3 sequence: CASSGTSGGPQETQYF. CDR3 bases: TGTGCCAGCAGCGGGACTAGCGGGGGGCCACAAGAGACCCAGTACTTC.